This record looks at one T cell receptor (beta chain) sequence and its context. What this receptor recognizes is not known. No base qualities exist here, and no much larger clone lies one base off it. From its cysteine to its phenylalanine, the CDR3 spans 18 amino acids. This entry keeps only the CDR3 DNA: 54 bases, framed from base 1. The CDR1 and CDR2 encoded by the germline V gene are SGHVS and FNYEAQ. Trimming accounts for 5 bases at V and 5 bases at J, while the number of junction bases matched to no gene is 12. The data are from a study of blood T cell repertoires in COVID-19 (dated by TCRdb to the early 2020s). Background for the entire study: Samples covering the acute and convalescent phases of COVID-19 were provided by collaborators in the United States, Italy and Spain. The sample metadata nearly always contained a de-identified subject ID, COVID-19 status, age in years and sex. The prospective study material was composed of cDNA or gDNA derived from T cells, B-cell-depleted T cells, or PBMCs. Where available, HLA class I and class II types were obtained from metadata supplied by the sample provider rather than from assay-based typing. The repertoires were made available in a free public database intended to serve as a resource for research on the immune response to SARS-CoV-2. The samples were drawn from the first 160 participants of the ongoing ImmuneRACE study and from 1,254 subjects provided by 6 global collaborators. The dataset comprised deeply sampled blood TCRbeta repertoires from subjects exposed to, actively infected with, or recovered from COVID-19.

TCRbeta CDR3 regions were amplified from genomic DNA using the immunoSEQ Assay, a bias-controlled multiplex PCR. In the original analysis: The number of nucleated cells in each sample was estimated from the amplification of reference gene primers within the assay. Sequence reads were collapsed and filtered to measure the absolute abundance of every unique TCRbeta CDR3 rearrangement. Productive Simpson clonality was computed per sample as the square root of Simpson's diversity index over productive rearrangements. TCRdb took over this immuneACCESS table, retaining in-frame rearrangements with V and J assigned. Such tables are incomplete; in checked studies, under half of the missing clones stem from an unresolved V gene, and the remainder is unexplained. Clonal size and the V and J genes are those of that table, whereas D and trimming came from the DNA. Counted in this sample were about 190,000 clones; about 83% of them appeared once. The top ten hold more than 4.5% of the sample.

Each collaborating institution followed its own protocols to collect whole blood in K2EDTA tubes. For TCRbeta analysis, collaborators shipped samples in one of three forms: frozen whole blood, isolated PBMCs, or DNA extracted from either of those sample types. Results the study describes overall, beyond this receptor: The quantity of clinical and demographic metadata differed by source and by participant and was supplied without curation.

Sequencing input: peripheral blood. The sequence was collected from a woman in her seventies with active or convalescent COVID-19. The chain couples TRBV7-6 to TRBJ2-5; TRBD2 matches 15 bases in the middle. For the CDR3, the sequence is CASSPGLAGGGTGETQYF. The bases read TGTGCCAGCAGCCCTGGACTAGCGGGAGGGGGTACGGGCGAGACCCAGTACTTC.